This is a list of T cell receptor beta chains from one sample in a study of T cell responses to AZD1222 COVID-19 vaccine. Data came from immunoSEQ multiplex PCR; TCRdb stores just in-frame clones and leaves some out. This table has over 95,000 clones, 75% to 90% appearing once. The sample in question was peripheral blood, obtained on day 0 of AZD1222 vaccination. These receptors were taken from an adult in good health. CDR3s include the opening cysteine and the closing phenylalanine or tryptophan. The D gene is left open where the match is weak. Some rows mark clone size as missing; the rest say once, few, many or name a class of expanded clone.

size	D	J	V	CDR3	DNA
-	TRBD2	TRBJ2-3	TRBV19	CASKPPSGTSGKSTDTQYF	TGTGCCAGTAAGCCGCCCTCCGGGACTAGCGGGAAAAGCACAGATACGCAGTATTTT
once	TRBD1	TRBJ1-5	TRBV19	CASSRLQGARNQPQHF	TGTGCCAGTAGCCGCCTACAGGGGGCACGGAATCAGCCCCAGCATTTT
-	-	TRBJ2-7	TRBV7-2	CASSQKSGSYEQYF	TGTGCCAGCAGCCAAAAAAGCGGATCCTACGAGCAGTACTTC
few	-	TRBJ1-1	TRBV5-1	CASSPSQHRESANTEAFF	TGCGCCAGCAGCCCCAGCCAACACAGGGAGAGTGCGAACACTGAAGCTTTCTTT
-	TRBD1	TRBJ2-2	TRBV23-1	CASRQTGDNTGELFF	TGCGCCAGCAGGCAGACAGGGGACAACACCGGGGAGCTGTTTTTT
-	-	TRBJ1-5	TRBV27	CASSLAGSLNQPQHF	TGTGCCAGCAGTTTAGCAGGGTCCCTCAATCAGCCCCAGCATTTT
once	-	TRBJ1-1	TRBV18	CASSPGLVANTEAFF	TGTGCCAGCTCACCAGGCCTGGTAGCGAACACTGAAGCTTTCTTT
-	TRBD2	TRBJ2-3	TRBV6-5	CASTSGVATDTQYF	TGTGCCAGCACCAGCGGGGTGGCCACAGATACGCAGTATTTT
-	TRBD2	TRBJ2-7	TRBV5-4	CASSFKTGGPPYEQYF	TGTGCCAGCAGCTTTAAGACGGGAGGGCCGCCCTACGAGCAGTACTTC
-	-	TRBJ2-5	TRBV3-1/TRBV3-2	CASSRPPAGETQYF	TGTGCCAGCAGCCGCCCCCCCGCGGGGGAGACCCAGTACTTC
-	-	TRBJ2-1	TRBV30	CAWSVRGVNSYNEQFF	TGTGCCTGGAGTGTACGGGGCGTGAACTCCTACAATGAGCAGTTCTTC
-	-	TRBJ1-1	TRBV12-3/TRBV12-4	CASRGEGTEAFF	TGTGCCAGCAGGGGGGAAGGGACTGAAGCTTTCTTT
few	TRBD1	TRBJ2-7	TRBV14	CASSRIGQGAYEQYF	TGTGCCAGCAGCCGAATCGGACAGGGGGCTTACGAGCAGTACTTC
-	-	TRBJ1-6	TRBV18	CASSPEGGSPLHF	TGTGCCAGCTCACCCGAGGGGGGTTCACCCCTCCACTTT
-	-	TRBJ2-1	TRBV11-1	CASSPGGSGDNEQFF	TGTGCCAGCAGCCCCGGGGGTAGCGGCGACAATGAGCAGTTCTTC
-	-	TRBJ1-1	TRBV5-1	CASTYTRGTEAFF	TGCGCCAGCACCTATACCCGGGGGACTGAAGCTTTCTTT
-	-	TRBJ1-1	TRBV27	CASRRKYSGLNTEAFF	TGTGCCAGCCGTCGGAAGTACAGCGGCTTGAACACTGAAGCTTTCTTT
-	-	TRBJ2-3	TRBV4-1	CASSQEAQGSDTQYF	TGCGCCAGCAGCCAAGAGGCGCAGGGTTCAGATACGCAGTATTTT
-	TRBD2	TRBJ2-1	TRBV19	CASSFQRGGSDEQFF	TGTGCCAGTAGTTTCCAGCGGGGGGGCTCCGATGAGCAGTTCTTC
-	TRBD1	TRBJ1-2	TRBV30	CAWDRAVDYGYTF	TGTGCCTGGGACAGGGCGGTAGACTATGGCTACACCTTC
-	-	TRBJ2-1	TRBV7-9	CASSLRGKASYNEQFF	TGTGCCAGCAGCTTGAGGGGGAAAGCCTCCTACAATGAGCAGTTCTTC
-	TRBD1	TRBJ1-2	TRBV18	CASSPAGTGSNGYTF	TGTGCCAGCTCACCCGCCGGGACAGGATCGAATGGCTACACCTTC
-	-	TRBJ1-2	TRBV11-1	CASSGRALPKGGYTF	TGTGCCAGCAGCGGCCGGGCCCTCCCAAAAGGGGGCTACACCTTC
-	-	TRBJ2-5	TRBV3-1/TRBV3-2	CASSQYGVSGQETQYF	TGTGCCAGCAGCCAATACGGGGTCTCGGGCCAAGAGACCCAGTACTTC
-	TRBD1	TRBJ1-6	TRBV19	CASSTGTDNSPLHF	TGTGCCAGTTCGACGGGGACAGATAATTCACCCCTCCACTTT